This T cell receptor (beta chain) was observed in a study of Ad26.COV2.S vaccination and SARS-CoV-2 variants. Germline CDR1 is MGHDK and CDR2 is SYGVNS. CDR3 length: 13 amino acids. V lost 10 bases, J lost 4 bases, and 13 bases lay in between. Study-wide results and caveats: Comparable non-spike TCR breadth was observed in vaccine and placebo recipients. Those who received the vaccine showed greater spike-specific TCR breadth than those given placebo. Measures of TCR breadth and depth may have fallen short of total T cell responses.

In regard to this clone: What it binds is not known.

Data came from immunoSEQ multiplex PCR; TCRdb stores just in-frame clones and leaves some out. Among 150,000 to 200,000 clones listed, around 90% were seen once. The receptor was isolated from a human donor who had recovered from COVID-19. Sequencing used peripheral blood, obtained after recovery from COVID-19. The rearrangement uses TRBV25-1 and TRBJ1-4; D might be TRBD1 (6 bases). The CDR3 reads CATQGLGNEKLFF. CDR3 in DNA: TGTGCCACCCAGGGGTTGGGTAATGAAAAACTGTTTTTT.